The present TCR beta chain was sequenced within a study of cytomegalovirus exposure and HLA in healthy donors. With respect to this clone: The antigen remains undetermined.

Overall study results and limits: A later analysis linked a missense variant in DCLRE1C to the trimming of TCR beta V and J genes. Associated with cytomegalovirus, according to the listing, were fewer than 200 TCR beta chains. Association with HLA alleles at 0.05 false discovery rate was found for approximately 18,000 TCR beta sequences in a later analysis.

The PCR contained 60 Vbeta and 13 Jbeta primers. Assay: immunoSEQ multiplex PCR; the TCRdb copy retains only in-frame clones and omits some. Here the sample spans roughly 100,000 clones, 75% to 85% being singletons. Regarding donors, all were healthy bone marrow donors. The trim removed 1 base at V and 2 bases at J, leaving 5 bases unmatched. In germline, CDR1 is LGHNA, CDR2 YNFKEQ. The CDR3 runs to 16 residues. The rearrangement links TRBV4-2 to TRBJ1-5, with 7 bases matching TRBD1. Material for sequencing was PBMCs. The sequence was obtained from a man aged 18-30 years in good health and CMV-seronegative. Written as DNA, the CDR3 is TGTGCCAGCAGCCAAGGACAGGGCGAAGGCAATCAGCCCCAGCATTTT. It codes for CASSQGQGEGNQPQHF.